This T cell receptor (beta chain) came from a study of blood T cell repertoires in COVID-19 (TCRdb year 2020). As for the study more broadly: Samples covering the acute and convalescent phases of COVID-19 were provided by collaborators in the United States, Italy and Spain. The material from the prospective study consisted of cDNA or gDNA derived from T cells, B-cell-depleted T cells, or PBMCs. Subjects who had been exposed to COVID-19, were actively infected with it, or had recovered from it provided the deeply sampled blood TCRbeta repertoires that made up the dataset. The repertoires were released in a freely available public database meant as a resource for research on the immune response to SARS-CoV-2. Samples came from the ongoing ImmuneRACE study (first 160 participants) plus 1,254 subjects from 6 global collaborators. A de-identified subject ID, COVID-19 status, age in years and sex were almost always included in the sample metadata. Where available, HLA class I and class II types were taken from metadata supplied by the sample provider and were not determined by assay-based typing. Overall study results and their limits: Clinical and demographic metadata were provided uncurated, with the amount varying by source and participant.

Collaborating institutions collected whole blood in K2EDTA tubes following their own protocols. For TCRbeta analysis, collaborators shipped samples in one of three forms: frozen whole blood, isolated PBMCs, or DNA extracted from either of those sample types. As regards this clone: The antigen it binds to is not known. Nothing much larger sits one base from this clone, and base qualities are not available.

TCRbeta CDR3 regions were amplified from genomic DNA using the immunoSEQ Assay, a bias-controlled multiplex PCR. The published analysis was carried out like this. Nucleated cell counts per sample were estimated from amplification of reference gene primers within the assay. Sequence reads were collapsed and filtered to measure the absolute abundance of every unique TCRbeta CDR3 rearrangement. For each sample, productive Simpson clonality was calculated as the square root of Simpson's diversity index over productive rearrangements. Sourced from immuneACCESS, this table was stored by TCRdb with only in-frame sequences that have V and J called. A share of the clones is absent; for the studies checked, an unresolved V gene accounts for under half, and the remainder has no known explanation. V, J and clone size were drawn from that table, and D and trimming were deduced from the DNA. Counted in this sample were 310,000 or so clones; roughly 82% of them appeared once. The top ten clonotypes cover about 1.7% of the sample.

V gives up 0 bases and J gives up 6 bases, and the segment between their germline ends measures 4 bases. For CDR1 and CDR2, the germline V gene lists MNHEY and SVGAGI. Measured from the cysteine to the phenylalanine, the CDR3 is 12 residues long. This entry keeps only the CDR3 DNA: 36 bases, framed from base 1. The chain uses TRBV6-5 and TRBJ2-3; the D gene cannot be named for sure. This TCR was sampled from a woman aged 45-59 years with acute or convalescent COVID-19. The sample was peripheral blood. The nucleotides are TGTGCCAGCAGTTACTCCTCGGATACGCAGTATTTT. Translated, it reads CASSYSSDTQYF.